Presented here are 3 T cell receptor beta chains from one specimen sequenced in a study of T cells expressing NK-cell markers. TCRdb reprocessed the 5' RACE reads; each CDR3 protein has one entry and no DNA is given. The sample totals 350,000 to 400,000 distinct CDR3 sequences; its top ten clones hold about 10%. The sequencing sample was made of blood T cells: a sorted CD56 or NKG2C T cell subset, CD4+ or CD8+ T cells, or bulk PBMC T cells (not recorded which). The receptors here all came from a woman in her forties or fifties in good health.

V usage is TRBV9 and J usage is TRBJ2-3. CDR1 and CDR2 (germline): SGDLS, YYNGEE. The CDR3 length is 12 residues. CDR3 region: CASSSRTDTQYF.

V gene TRBV6-8 combines with J gene TRBJ2-5; lacking DNA, the TRBD1 call made by TCRdb goes unchecked. CDR3 length equals 15 residues. From germline, CDR1 is MNHGY and CDR2 SAAAGT. This CDR3 is CASSSKGRGNVTQYF.

The chain uses TRBV6-9 and TRBJ1-1. Germline V lookup: CDR1 MNHGY, CDR2 SVAAGI. The CDR3 is 18 residues long. CDR3 protein: CASSYSGSRSITHAEAFF.